A selection of T cell receptor beta chains follows, all from one sample in a study of CD8+ T cells in alopecia areata. Sequencing used immunoSEQ multiplex PCR; TCRdb keeps in-frame clones, though not all of them. The sample holds about 180,000 clones; roughly 58% are singletons and the top ten take 16%. Source: CD4+ T cells sorted from blood, taken at approximately week 55, from a patient treated with tofacitinib. The source is a human donor with alopecia areata. CDR3s include the opening cysteine and the closing phenylalanine or tryptophan. The D gene is left open where the match is weak. Not all rows give a size; the values are once, few, many and, for expanded clones, a class.

j_gene: TRBJ2-5; v_gene: TRBV4-2; abundance: NA; d_gene: NA; CDR3aa: CASSQGLSQETQYF; CDR3nt: TGTGCCAGCAGCCAAGGACTGTCCCAAGAGACCCAGTACTTC
j_gene: TRBJ2-5; v_gene: TRBV7-8; abundance: NA; d_gene: TRBD1; CDR3aa: CASSSGDRRYRETQYF; CDR3nt: TGTGCCAGCAGCTCAGGGGACAGGAGATATCGAGAGACCCAGTACTTC
j_gene: TRBJ2-7; v_gene: TRBV13; abundance: NA; d_gene: TRBD2; CDR3aa: CASSATGLAGEQYF; CDR3nt: TGTGCCAGCAGCGCGACGGGACTAGCGGGAGAGCAGTACTTC
j_gene: TRBJ1-6; v_gene: TRBV5-1; abundance: NA; d_gene: TRBD1; CDR3aa: CASSLHRTGVANSPLHF; CDR3nt: TGCGCCAGCAGCCTGCATCGGACAGGAGTAGCTAATTCACCCCTCCACTTT
j_gene: TRBJ2-2; v_gene: TRBV9; abundance: once; d_gene: TRBD1; CDR3aa: CASSVPGTGMTGELFF; CDR3nt: TGTGCCAGCAGCGTGCCCGGGACAGGGATGACCGGGGAGCTGTTTTTT
j_gene: TRBJ1-5; v_gene: TRBV27; abundance: NA; d_gene: NA; CDR3aa: CASSFLGQPQHF; CDR3nt: TGTGCCAGCAGTTTTTTAGGACAGCCCCAGCATTTT
j_gene: TRBJ2-5; v_gene: TRBV13; abundance: NA; d_gene: NA; CDR3aa: CASSLLGSVKTQYF; CDR3nt: TGTGCCAGCAGCTTGTTGGGCAGCGTGAAGACCCAGTACTTC
j_gene: TRBJ1-1; v_gene: TRBV7-6; abundance: NA; d_gene: NA; CDR3aa: CASSLDRNTEAFF; CDR3nt: TGTGCCAGCAGCTTGGACAGAAACACTGAAGCTTTCTTT
j_gene: TRBJ2-1; v_gene: TRBV2; abundance: NA; d_gene: TRBD1; CDR3aa: CASRGRLGQGRSNEQFF; CDR3nt: TGTGCCAGCAGGGGCCGATTGGGACAGGGGAGGTCCAATGAGCAGTTCTTC
j_gene: TRBJ1-2; v_gene: TRBV28; abundance: NA; d_gene: NA; CDR3aa: CASRTAYGYTF; CDR3nt: TGTGCCAGCAGGACAGCATATGGCTACACCTTC
j_gene: TRBJ2-5; v_gene: TRBV11-2; abundance: NA; d_gene: NA; CDR3aa: CASSLGSKNPVRETQYF; CDR3nt: TGTGCCAGCAGCTTAGGGTCGAAAAACCCAGTGCGAGAGACCCAGTACTTC
j_gene: TRBJ2-7; v_gene: TRBV29-1; abundance: few; d_gene: NA; CDR3aa: CSVGSPLDSYEQYF; CDR3nt: TGCAGCGTTGGATCCCCATTGGACTCCTACGAGCAGTACTTC
j_gene: TRBJ2-1; v_gene: TRBV9; abundance: NA; d_gene: NA; CDR3aa: CASSVGDIPDEQFF; CDR3nt: TGTGCCAGCAGCGTAGGGGACATTCCGGATGAGCAGTTCTTC
j_gene: TRBJ2-7; v_gene: TRBV29-1; abundance: few; d_gene: NA; CDR3aa: CSVGNFYEQYF; CDR3nt: TGCAGCGTCGGGAATTTCTACGAGCAGTACTTC
j_gene: TRBJ2-1; v_gene: TRBV2; abundance: few; d_gene: NA; CDR3aa: CASRERQQNNEQFF; CDR3nt: TGTGCCAGCAGGGAACGACAGCAAAACAATGAGCAGTTCTTC
j_gene: TRBJ2-7; v_gene: TRBV4-2; abundance: NA; d_gene: NA; CDR3aa: CASSQDLGQSYEQYF; CDR3nt: TGTGCCAGCAGCCAAGATCTAGGACAGTCCTACGAGCAGTACTTC
j_gene: TRBJ2-5; v_gene: TRBV20-1; abundance: NA; d_gene: NA; CDR3aa: CSASHQETQYF; CDR3nt: TGCAGTGCTAGCCACCAAGAGACCCAGTACTTC
j_gene: TRBJ2-3; v_gene: TRBV30; abundance: NA; d_gene: TRBD1; CDR3aa: CAWASVTGGWMADTQYF; CDR3nt: TGTGCCTGGGCAAGCGTGACAGGGGGATGGATGGCAGATACGCAGTATTTT
j_gene: TRBJ1-2; v_gene: TRBV2; abundance: NA; d_gene: TRBD1; CDR3aa: CASSESGTGIWGYTF; CDR3nt: TGTGCCAGCAGTGAATCTGGGACAGGGATATGGGGCTACACCTTC
j_gene: TRBJ1-2; v_gene: TRBV30; abundance: few; d_gene: NA; CDR3aa: CAWSNLRGGYTF; CDR3nt: TGTGCCTGGAGTAACCTCAGAGGGGGCTACACCTTC
j_gene: TRBJ2-1; v_gene: TRBV5-6; abundance: NA; d_gene: NA; CDR3aa: CASSLGPTPYNEQFF; CDR3nt: TGTGCCAGCAGCTTGGGCCCGACTCCCTACAATGAGCAGTTCTTC
j_gene: TRBJ1-2; v_gene: TRBV30; abundance: once; d_gene: NA; CDR3aa: CAWSFLGVNGYTF; CDR3nt: TGTGCCTGGAGTTTCCTGGGAGTAAATGGCTACACCTTC
j_gene: TRBJ1-5; v_gene: TRBV10-2; abundance: NA; d_gene: TRBD1; CDR3aa: CASWLGQLNQPQHF; CDR3nt: TGCGCCAGCTGGTTGGGACAGCTAAATCAGCCCCAGCATTTT
j_gene: TRBJ2-4; v_gene: TRBV10-3; abundance: few; d_gene: NA; CDR3aa: CAISQGLGAKNIQYF; CDR3nt: TGTGCCATCAGTCAAGGGTTGGGAGCCAAAAACATTCAGTACTTC
j_gene: TRBJ1-1; v_gene: TRBV7-8; abundance: few; d_gene: NA; CDR3aa: CASSSNRGPGGNTEAFF; CDR3nt: TGTGCCAGCAGCTCGAACCGGGGGCCCGGGGGGAACACTGAAGCTTTCTTT
j_gene: TRBJ2-7; v_gene: TRBV29-1; abundance: NA; d_gene: TRBD2; CDR3aa: CSVKGLANYEQYF; CDR3nt: TGCAGCGTTAAGGGACTAGCAAACTACGAGCAGTACTTC